This passage covers 12 T cell receptor beta chains from one sample sequenced in a study of shared clonotypes between healthy human individuals. Here immunoSEQ multiplex PCR was the method, and the copy in TCRdb shows in-frame clones only, minus some. The top ten hold 1% to 1.5% of the sample, which has around 2,100,000 clones, 85% to 95% seen once. Terminally differentiated effector memory CD45RA+ cells were left out of the naive CD8 fraction, which was CD45RO-negative and positively selected for CCR7. The sequencing sample was made of naive CD8+ T cells sorted from blood. The origin of the receptors is a man aged 18 to 29 in good health.

A remark on this clone: Other DNA sequences in this sample translate to the same CDR3. The CDR3 nucleotides are TGTGCCAGCAGTTCCGGGACTAGCGGAAACAATGAGCAGTTCTTC. It yields the protein CASSSGTSGNNEQFF. This sequence joins TRBV27 and TRBJ2-1; 11 nucleotides align to TRBD2. Germline loops: CDR1 MNHEY, CDR2 SMNVEV (reference sequence). After removal of 4 bases from V and 5 bases from J, the junction contained 4 bases not matched to a gene. This CDR3 is built from 15 residues.

This clone was counted only a few times. The sample carries other DNA sequences with the same CDR3. This chain links TRBV7-9 with TRBJ2-1, with D maybe TRBD2 (6 bases). V lost 0 bases, J lost 3 bases, and 6 bases lay in between. The CDR3 has 14 residues. Germline-derived CDR1 and CDR2 are SEHNR and FQNEAQ (reference sequence). In nucleotides, the CDR3 is TGTGCCAGCAGCTTAGCGGGAGGCTACAATGAGCAGTTCTTC. Translated, it gives CASSLAGGYNEQFF.

The chain links TRBV5-1 to TRBJ1-1, with D tentatively TRBD1 (6 bases). Germline lookup yields CDR1 SGHRS and CDR2 YFSETQ. The germline V and J ends were trimmed by 6 bases and 4 bases, with 16 bases remaining between them. The CDR3 is 14 residues long. In nucleotides, the CDR3 is TGCGCCAGCAAACGTAGGGGGAGTGGCACTGAAGCTTTCTTT. Its protein product is CASKRRGSGTEAFF.

The chain joins TRBV11-3 to TRBJ1-2; 8 bases fit TRBD1. The germline gives CDR1 SGHNT, CDR2 YENEEA. V lost 0 bases and J lost 6; bases outside the gene matches: 6. The CDR3 spans 15 residues. This chain's CDR3 is CASSLETGDEDGYTF. DNA of the CDR3: TGTGCCAGCAGCTTAGAGACAGGGGACGAAGATGGCTACACCTTC.

The chain is built from TRBV4-3 and TRBJ2-5, with D possibly being TRBD2 (6 bases). The V gene lost 3 bases and the J gene lost 0 bases, with 17 bases spanning the gap. This CDR3 contains 17 residues. Germline values: CDR1 LGHNA, CDR2 YSLEER. The CDR3 nucleotides read TGCGCCAGCAGCCAGGGCCGGGACTGGGAGTACCAAGAGACCCAGTACTTC. Translation: CASSQGRDWEYQETQYF.

The genes are TRBV27 and TRBJ2-7; tentatively, D is TRBD1 (6 bases). Trimming left V 2 bases short and J 4 bases short, with 12 bases between. CDR1 and CDR2 (germline): MNHEY, SMNVEV (reference sequence). The CDR3 loop spans 14 amino acids. CDR3 region: CASSLNRVGYEQYF. The CDR3 DNA sequence: TGTGCCAGCAGTTTAAACAGGGTAGGTTACGAGCAGTACTTC.

The chain links TRBV27 to TRBJ1-5; 8 nucleotides match TRBD1. The CDR3 has 19 amino acids. Germline CDR1 and CDR2: MNHEY and SMNVEV (reference sequence). V lost 1 base to trimming and J lost 5 bases; unmatched junction nucleotides: 16. CDR3 in amino acids: CASSLYPPTTGAIDQPQHF. The CDR3 DNA reads TGTGCCAGCAGTTTATATCCTCCAACGACAGGGGCTATCGATCAGCCCCAGCATTTT.

The rearrangement uses TRBV15 and TRBJ1-5; 8 bases fit TRBD1. Germline CDR1 and CDR2: LNHNV and YYDKDF (reference sequence). The junction had 3 bases not matched to a gene; V was cut back by 4 bases and J by 1 base. The CDR3 runs 15 residues. The CDR3 sequence: CATSKQGGSNQPQHF. Here the CDR3 DNA reads TGTGCCACCAGCAAACAGGGGGGAAGCAATCAGCCCCAGCATTTT.

The chain has TRBV25-1 and TRBJ2-1; TRBD2 matches at 7 bases. Looked up from germline, CDR1 is MGHDK and CDR2 is SYGVNS. The junction had 5 bases not matched to a gene; V was cut back by 1 base and J by 2 bases. The CDR3 is 16 residues long. CDR3 sequence reads: CASSEWGGVAYNEQFF. In DNA, the CDR3 is TGTGCCAGCAGTGAATGGGGGGGAGTGGCCTACAATGAGCAGTTCTTC.

This clone was counted once. This chain uses TRBV27 with TRBJ2-5; tentative D call: TRBD1 (5 bases). Germline CDR1 reads MNHEY; CDR2 reads SMNVEV (reference sequence). Between the trimmed V and J ends, which lost 4 bases and 0 bases, there was a span of 9 bases. The CDR3 extends over 14 amino acids. The DNA for the CDR3 is TGTGCCAGCAGTTCACAGGTGAACCAAGAGACCCAGTACTTC. This encodes CASSSQVNQETQYF.

This chain joins TRBV10-2 and TRBJ2-1, with D possibly being TRBD2 (7 bases). In germline, CDR1 is WSHSY, CDR2 SAAADI. V was shortened by 2 bases and J by 6 bases, with 17 bases between the two germline ends. There are 16 residues in the CDR3. The CDR3 bases are TGCGCCAGCAGTGAGATGGGGGGGCAGGGCACCAATGAGCAGTTCTTC. It specifies CASSEMGGQGTNEQFF.

The V call is TRBV27, the J call TRBJ2-1; TRBD1 agrees at 9 bases. CDR1 and CDR2 (germline): MNHEY, SMNVEV (reference sequence). The length of the CDR3 is 20 residues. V shed 7 bases and J 1 base; nucleotides not matched to a gene: 20. CDR3 sequence (DNA): TGTGCCAGCACCCCCGGAAGGGACAGGGATGTCGGGGGGTCCTACAATGAGCAGTTCTTC. Translated, it gives CASTPGRDRDVGGSYNEQFF.